The T cell receptor (beta chain) under discussion was sequenced for a study of PD-1 blockade in mismatch repair-deficient tumors. Whole-study context: Enrolled about 2013-2017, patients had progressing, pretreated mismatch repair-deficient cancers of about a dozen types.

PCR or immunohistochemistry showed mismatch repair deficiency in every enrolled patient. The TCR-sequenced patients were a few responders to pembrolizumab. The germline gives CDR1 LNHDA, CDR2 SQIVND (reference sequence). Trimming took off 5 bases at V and 3 bases at J, with 17 bases between the two ends. The CDR3 totals 15 residues. Remarks on this clone: Its cognate antigen is unknown.

The table came from immunoSEQ multiplex PCR; TCRdb's copy has only in-frame clones and leaves some out. The sample consists of more than 95,000 clones, 85% to 90% of them appearing once. Study-wide points: Tumor-resident clones, often absent from pretreatment blood, expanded after pembrolizumab and then contracted.

The rearrangement uses TRBV19 and TRBJ2-7; the D gene is possibly TRBD1 (5 bases). This receptor was taken from an adult with mismatch repair-deficient cancer. The starting material was peripheral blood, obtained 44 weeks after starting pembrolizumab. The CDR3 here is CASSPGQGKFYEQYF. The CDR3 coding sequence is TGTGCCAGTAGTCCCGGGCAGGGAAAATTCTACGAGCAGTACTTC. The full variable domain, completed using reference TRBV19 and TRBJ2-7, is DGGITQSPKYLFRKEGQNVTLSCEQNLNHDAMYWYRQDPGQGLRLIYYSQIVNDFQKGDIAEGYSVSREKKESFPLTVTSAQKNPTAFYLCASSPGQGKFYEQYFGPGTRLTVT.